This T cell receptor beta chain was retrieved from a study of OX40 agonist ivuxolimab in advanced cancers. Study context: Patients in the trial were receiving intravenous ivuxolimab every 2 weeks, at doses of 0.01 to 10 mg/kg. Participants, 65% to 85% male, averaged approximately 65 years of age, ranging from about 20 to 80.

Produced via immunoSEQ multiplex PCR; TCRdb's table is partial and in-frame only. The data contain some 67,000 clones, roughly 87% of them singletons. This CDR3 region has 16 residues. V lost 7 bases to trimming and J lost 0 bases, with 15 bases between them. CDR1 MDHEN and CDR2 SYDVKM come from the germline V gene. The clonotype originates from an adult with an advanced solid tumor such as melanoma, head and neck, liver or kidney cancer. This specimen consisted of CD4+ or CD8+ T cells sorted from blood, obtained in a trial of the OX40 agonist ivuxolimab. This chain links TRBV28 with TRBJ1-4; D uncertain. The CDR3 is CASTNGWVATNEKLFF. CDR3 DNA: TGTGCCAGCACTAACGGGTGGGTCGCAACTAATGAAAAACTGTTTTTT.